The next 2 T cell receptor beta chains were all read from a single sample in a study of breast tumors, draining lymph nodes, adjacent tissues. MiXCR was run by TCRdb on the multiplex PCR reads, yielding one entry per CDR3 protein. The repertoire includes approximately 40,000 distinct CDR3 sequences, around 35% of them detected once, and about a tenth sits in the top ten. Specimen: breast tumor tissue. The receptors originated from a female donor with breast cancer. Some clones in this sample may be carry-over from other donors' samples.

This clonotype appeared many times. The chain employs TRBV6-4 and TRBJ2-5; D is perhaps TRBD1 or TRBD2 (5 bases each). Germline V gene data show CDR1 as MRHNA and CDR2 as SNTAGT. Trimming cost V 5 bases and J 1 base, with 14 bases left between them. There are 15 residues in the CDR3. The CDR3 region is CASSPSGDPQETQYF. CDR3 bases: TGTGCCAGCAGTCCCTCCGGGGACCCCCAAGAGACCCAGTACTTC.

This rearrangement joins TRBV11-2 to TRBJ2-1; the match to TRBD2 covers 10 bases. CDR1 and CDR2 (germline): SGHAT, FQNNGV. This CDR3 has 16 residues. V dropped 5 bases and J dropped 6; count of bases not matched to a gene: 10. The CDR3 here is CASSPLLAGFGNEQFF. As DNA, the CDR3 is TGTGCCAGCAGCCCCTTACTAGCGGGGTTCGGCAATGAGCAGTTCTTC.